This T cell receptor beta chain was recovered during a study of vaccination effects on CD4 cells after COVID-19. Study-wide findings and caveats: Small numbers of convalescent patients limited the study. It also lacked early post-infection timepoints.

V was trimmed by 9 bases and J by 0 bases, leaving 19 bases between them. Germline CDR1 is SGHRS and CDR2 is YFSETQ. The CDR3 has 16 amino acids. Having been cultured for about ten days, the cells underwent CD4+ T cell isolation. As concerns this clone: Its antigen is not known.

Data came from immunoSEQ multiplex PCR; TCRdb stores just in-frame clones and leaves some out. The repertoire includes 32,000 or so clones, about two thirds of them detected once, and 4% to 5% sits in the top ten. The chain recombines TRBV5-1 with TRBJ2-1; D ambiguous. The clonotype was recovered from a human donor who received a COVID-19 vaccine. Sequenced material: CD4+ T cells from PBMCs cultured without peptide, taken before COVID-19 vaccination. The CDR3 DNA sequence: TGCGCCACCTCGCCTGACCCCGTCGGCTCCTACAATGAGCAGTTCTTC. Its translation is CATSPDPVGSYNEQFF.